This is a list of T cell receptor beta chains from one sample in a study of cytomegalovirus exposure and HLA in healthy donors. Sequencing was performed with immunoSEQ multiplex PCR; in TCRdb, only in-frame clones are kept and a portion is missing. This sample has some 150,000 clones; roughly 80% occur once, and the top ten carry 2.5% to 4%. The sequenced material came from PBMCs. The receptors derive from a man aged 40-50 years in good health and CMV-seronegative. The CDR3 runs from the conserved cysteine through the conserved F or W. D genes are given only for firm matches. Size tells how often a clone was seen (once, few, many) or the class of an expanded clone, and some rows leave it out.

NA | TRBJ2-3 | TRBD1 | TRBV7-6 | CASSFFSGTGSPGSDTQYF | TGTGCCAGCAGCTTCTTCTCCGGGACAGGGTCCCCTGGGTCCGATACGCAGTATTTT
NA | TRBJ1-5 | NA | TRBV25-1 | CASSDLAVGPQHF | TGTGCCAGCAGTGACTTGGCGGTGGGGCCCCAGCATTTT
few | TRBJ2-2 | NA | TRBV2 | CASSRNTGELFF | TGTGCCAGCAGCCGGAACACCGGGGAGCTGTTTTTT
NA | TRBJ2-2 | TRBD2 | TRBV27 | CASSYTSGGAGELFF | TGTGCCAGCAGTTATACTAGCGGGGGGGCCGGGGAGCTGTTTTTT
NA | TRBJ1-2 | TRBD1 | TRBV9 | CASSLGDSQFYGYTF | TGTGCCAGCAGTCTGGGGGACAGCCAATTCTATGGCTACACCTTC
NA | TRBJ2-1 | NA | TRBV4-3 | CASSQERAGFYNEQFF | TGCGCCAGCAGCCAGGAGAGGGCGGGGTTTTACAATGAGCAGTTCTTC
NA | TRBJ2-2 | NA | TRBV7-6 | CASSLGTGKNTGELFF | TGTGCCAGCAGCTTAGGCACCGGGAAGAACACCGGGGAGCTGTTTTTT
NA | TRBJ1-2 | TRBD1 | TRBV28 | CASSANTGTEYGYTF | TGTGCCAGCAGTGCAAACACCGGGACAGAATATGGCTACACCTTC
NA | TRBJ2-3 | NA | TRBV19 | CASNPGRDGDTQYF | TGTGCCAGTAATCCGGGCAGGGATGGGGATACGCAGTATTTT
NA | TRBJ1-1 | NA | TRBV15 | CATSSLQGSNTEAFF | TGTGCCACCAGCAGCCTTCAGGGCTCGAACACTGAAGCTTTCTTT
NA | TRBJ2-2 | TRBD1 | TRBV10-3 | CAIRDRSVNTGELFF | TGTGCCATCCGGGACAGATCGGTGAACACCGGGGAGCTGTTTTTT
NA | TRBJ1-1 | NA | TRBV5-1 | CASSLRGASTEAFF | TGCGCCAGCAGCTTGCGGGGGGCTAGCACTGAAGCTTTCTTT
NA | TRBJ1-2 | TRBD1 | TRBV5-1 | CASSTDRVGGYTF | TGCGCCAGCAGCACCGACAGGGTCGGTGGCTACACCTTC
NA | TRBJ2-2 | TRBD2 | TRBV2 | CASSETSGGAATGELFF | TGTGCCAGCAGTGAAACTAGCGGGGGGGCAGCCACCGGGGAGCTGTTTTTT
NA | TRBJ1-2 | NA | TRBV7-9 | CASSGWLRAHGYTF | TGTGCCAGCAGCGGCTGGTTGAGGGCCCATGGCTACACCTTC
NA | TRBJ1-2 | TRBD1 | TRBV29-1 | CSVGPQGVLGYTF | TGCAGCGTTGGACCACAGGGGGTGCTCGGCTACACCTTC
NA | TRBJ2-7 | TRBD1 | TRBV7-9 | CASSLQTGTGRYEQYF | TGTGCCAGCAGCCTACAAACCGGGACAGGGAGATACGAGCAGTACTTC
NA | TRBJ2-1 | NA | TRBV6-1 | CASSGRFYNEQFF | TGTGCCAGCAGTGGGAGGTTCTACAATGAGCAGTTCTTC
NA | TRBJ1-1 | NA | TRBV7-9 | CASSLEAGRGKNTEAFF | TGTGCCAGCAGCTTAGAGGCGGGCAGGGGAAAGAACACTGAAGCTTTCTTT
NA | TRBJ2-3 | NA | TRBV2 | CASSEMVARTTDTQYF | TGTGCCAGCAGTGAAATGGTAGCAAGAACTACAGATACGCAGTATTTT
few | TRBJ2-3 | TRBD1 | TRBV5-1 | CASRTGGKDTQYF | TGCGCCAGCCGGACAGGGGGCAAAGATACGCAGTATTTT
NA | TRBJ2-7 | NA | TRBV28 | CASSRDRTQLYEQYF | TGTGCCAGCAGCCGAGACAGGACTCAACTCTACGAGCAGTACTTC
NA | TRBJ2-7 | NA | TRBV7-2 | CASSPGNSYEQYF | TGTGCCAGCAGCCCAGGCAACTCCTACGAGCAGTACTTC
NA | TRBJ1-5 | TRBD1 | TRBV6-5 | CASRLTGLGNQPQHF | TGTGCCAGCAGGTTGACAGGGTTGGGCAATCAGCCCCAGCATTTT
NA | TRBJ1-2 | NA | TRBV6-1 | CASSEYRALTNYGYTF | TGTGCCAGCAGTGAATACAGGGCCTTAACTAACTATGGCTACACCTTC
NA | TRBJ1-2 | TRBD1 | TRBV23-1 | CASRFHRGPGGYTF | TGCGCCAGCAGATTTCACAGGGGCCCGGGCGGCTACACCTTC
NA | TRBJ1-3 | TRBD1 | TRBV6-6 | CASSYVGTGGNTIYF | TGTGCCAGCAGTTACGTGGGGACAGGGGGAAACACCATATATTTT
NA | TRBJ1-2 | NA | TRBV19 | CASSRGRGREWNYGYTF | TGTGCCAGTAGTCGTGGGAGGGGTCGGGAGTGGAACTATGGCTACACCTTC
NA | TRBJ1-2 | TRBD1 | TRBV6-5 | CASSTRDREIKGYTF | TGTGCCAGCAGCACTAGGGACAGGGAAATTAAGGGCTACACCTTC
few | TRBJ1-1 | TRBD1 | TRBV7-2 | CASSKTGKDTEAFF | TGTGCCAGCAGCAAGACAGGGAAGGACACTGAAGCTTTCTTT
NA | TRBJ2-7 | NA | TRBV5-1 | CASSLASRGAGEQYF | TGCGCCAGCAGCTTGGCCTCTCGGGGGGCGGGCGAGCAGTACTTC
once | TRBJ1-2 | NA | TRBV5-1 | CASSLAATANYGYTF | TGCGCCAGCAGCTTGGCCGCGACAGCGAACTATGGCTACACCTTC
NA | TRBJ1-5 | NA | TRBV19 | CASTVRGGNQPQHF | TGTGCCAGTACGGTTCGTGGAGGTAATCAGCCCCAGCATTTT
NA | TRBJ2-1 | TRBD2 | TRBV10-1 | CASSDGGAYNEQFF | TGCGCCAGCAGTGACGGGGGGGCCTACAATGAGCAGTTCTTC
NA | TRBJ2-2 | NA | TRBV19 | CASSQAVTGELFF | TGTGCCAGTAGTCAAGCGGTCACCGGGGAGCTGTTTTTT
once | TRBJ2-1 | TRBD2 | TRBV19 | CASSMTSGGYNEQFF | TGTGCCAGTAGTATGACTAGCGGGGGGTACAATGAGCAGTTCTTC
NA | TRBJ2-3 | NA | TRBV5-4 | CASSPRDTRTDTQYF | TGTGCCAGCAGCCCCCGGGACACCCGCACAGATACGCAGTATTTT
few | TRBJ2-7 | NA | TRBV6-1 | CASRPLGADEQYF | TGTGCCAGCAGGCCTTTAGGGGCCGACGAGCAGTACTTC
NA | TRBJ1-1 | TRBD1 | TRBV7-9 | CASSSLTGLNTEAFF | TGTGCCAGCAGTTCCCTGACAGGGTTGAACACTGAAGCTTTCTTT
many | TRBJ1-1 | NA | TRBV4-1 | CASSRPGTEAFF | TGCGCCAGCAGCCGACCCGGGACTGAAGCTTTCTTT
NA | TRBJ2-5 | TRBD1 | TRBV7-9 | CASSLALQGAVQETQYF | TGTGCCAGCAGCTTAGCCCTCCAGGGGGCTGTGCAAGAGACCCAGTACTTC
NA | TRBJ1-3 | TRBD1 | TRBV4-1 | CASRTGTSGNTIYF | TGCGCCAGTAGGACAGGGACCTCTGGAAACACCATATATTTT
NA | TRBJ2-7 | TRBD2 | TRBV5-6 | CASSSGLASYEQYF | TGTGCCAGCAGCTCTGGACTAGCGAGCTACGAGCAGTACTTC
NA | TRBJ1-4 | NA | TRBV7-9 | CASSLGQGEKLFF | TGTGCCAGCAGCCTCGGACAAGGTGAAAAACTGTTTTTT
NA | TRBJ1-1 | NA | TRBV30 | CAGKRGSQFHTEAFF | TGTGCCGGAAAGCGGGGTTCGCAATTTCACACTGAAGCTTTCTTT
once | TRBJ2-3 | TRBD2 | TRBV5-1 | CASSREGSTDTQYF | TGCGCCAGTTCCCGGGAGGGTTCCACAGATACGCAGTATTTT
NA | TRBJ1-1 | TRBD1 | TRBV5-4 | CASSLAGTGLWRTEAFF | TGTGCCAGCAGCTTGGCCGGGACAGGGCTGTGGCGTACTGAAGCTTTCTTT
NA | TRBJ2-7 | NA | TRBV27 | CASSLSPIDRIYEQYF | TGTGCCAGCAGTTTATCCCCCATCGACAGGATTTACGAGCAGTACTTC